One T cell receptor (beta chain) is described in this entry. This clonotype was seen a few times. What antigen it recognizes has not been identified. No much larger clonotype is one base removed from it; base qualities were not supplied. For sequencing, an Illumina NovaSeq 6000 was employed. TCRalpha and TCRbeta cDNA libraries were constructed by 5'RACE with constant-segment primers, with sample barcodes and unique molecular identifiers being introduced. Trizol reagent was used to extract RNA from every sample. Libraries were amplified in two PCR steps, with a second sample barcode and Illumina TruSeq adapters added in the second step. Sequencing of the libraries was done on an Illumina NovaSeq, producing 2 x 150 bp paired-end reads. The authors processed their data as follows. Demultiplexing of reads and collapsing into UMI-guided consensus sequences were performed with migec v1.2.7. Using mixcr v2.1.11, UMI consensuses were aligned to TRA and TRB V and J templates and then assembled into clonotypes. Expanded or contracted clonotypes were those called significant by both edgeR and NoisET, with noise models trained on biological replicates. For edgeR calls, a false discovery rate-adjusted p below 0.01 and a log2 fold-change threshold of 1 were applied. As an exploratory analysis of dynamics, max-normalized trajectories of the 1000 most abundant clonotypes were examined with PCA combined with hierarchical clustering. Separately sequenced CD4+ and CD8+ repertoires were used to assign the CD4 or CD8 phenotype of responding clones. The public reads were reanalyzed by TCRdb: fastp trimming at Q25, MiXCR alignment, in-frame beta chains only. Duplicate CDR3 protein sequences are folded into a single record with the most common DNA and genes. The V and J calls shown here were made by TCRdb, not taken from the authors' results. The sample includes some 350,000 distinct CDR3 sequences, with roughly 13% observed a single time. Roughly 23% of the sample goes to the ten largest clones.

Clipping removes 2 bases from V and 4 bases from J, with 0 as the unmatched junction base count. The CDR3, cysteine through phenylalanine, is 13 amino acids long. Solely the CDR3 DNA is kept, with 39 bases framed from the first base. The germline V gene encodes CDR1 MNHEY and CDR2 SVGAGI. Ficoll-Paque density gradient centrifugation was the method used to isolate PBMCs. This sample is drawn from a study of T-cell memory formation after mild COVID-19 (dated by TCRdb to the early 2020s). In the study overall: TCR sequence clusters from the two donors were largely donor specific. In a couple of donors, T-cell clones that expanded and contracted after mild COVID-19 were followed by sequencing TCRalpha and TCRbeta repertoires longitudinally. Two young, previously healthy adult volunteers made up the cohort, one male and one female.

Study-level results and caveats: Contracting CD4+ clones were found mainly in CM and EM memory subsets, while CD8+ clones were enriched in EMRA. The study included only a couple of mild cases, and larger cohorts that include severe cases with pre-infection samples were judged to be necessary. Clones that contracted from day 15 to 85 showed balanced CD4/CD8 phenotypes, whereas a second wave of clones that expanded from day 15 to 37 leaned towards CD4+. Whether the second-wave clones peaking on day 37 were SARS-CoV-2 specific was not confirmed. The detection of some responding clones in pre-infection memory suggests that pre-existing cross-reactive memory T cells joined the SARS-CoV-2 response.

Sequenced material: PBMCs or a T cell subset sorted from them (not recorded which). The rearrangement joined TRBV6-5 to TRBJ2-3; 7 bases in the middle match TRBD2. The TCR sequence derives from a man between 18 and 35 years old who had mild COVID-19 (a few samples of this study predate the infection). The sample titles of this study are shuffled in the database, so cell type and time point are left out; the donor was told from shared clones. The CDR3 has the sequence CASSYRGADTQYF. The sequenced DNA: TGTGCCAGCAGTTACCGGGGGGCAGATACGCAGTATTTT.